The sequence of this T cell receptor beta chain was determined in a study of Graves' ophthalmopathy and Graves' hyperthyroidism. The study amplified TCR beta CDR3 regions using RNA transcripts. Second-round multiplex PCR came after first-round RT-PCR with HTBI primers. TCRdb passed the multiplex PCR reads through MiXCR, listing each CDR3 protein once. The profile shows over a million distinct CDR3 sequences, about 35% of them singletons. Eligible hyperthyroidism cases comprised new diagnoses of under 2 months' duration in individuals aged 18 to 65. This clonotype was recorded at least ten times. In germline, CDR1 is DFQATT, CDR2 SNEGSKA (reference sequence). CDR3 size: 11 residues.

This chain uses TRBV20-1 with TRBJ2-7; 7 positions agree with TRBD2. This TCR derives from an adult man with Graves' hyperthyroidism. Source material: peripheral blood or thyroid tissue (not recorded which). Here the CDR3 reads CSASGTYEQYF. The CDR3 DNA is TGCAGCGCAAGCGGGACCTACGAGCAGTACTTC.